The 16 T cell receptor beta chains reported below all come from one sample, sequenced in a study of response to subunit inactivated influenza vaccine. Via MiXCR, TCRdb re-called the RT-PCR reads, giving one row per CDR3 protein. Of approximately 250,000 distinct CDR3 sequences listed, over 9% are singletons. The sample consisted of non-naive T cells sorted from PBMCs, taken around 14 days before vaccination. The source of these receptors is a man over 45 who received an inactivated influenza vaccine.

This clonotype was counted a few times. CDR3 region: CASSKAQRGAETQYF. The CDR3 DNA is TGTGCCAGCAGCAAAGCCCAGCGGGGGGCTGAGACCCAGTACTTC. The gene calls are TRBV21-1 and TRBJ2-5; the table gives TRBD2 as D, unverified against the DNA. TRBV21-1 is assigned pseudogene status. The CDR3 covers 15 residues.

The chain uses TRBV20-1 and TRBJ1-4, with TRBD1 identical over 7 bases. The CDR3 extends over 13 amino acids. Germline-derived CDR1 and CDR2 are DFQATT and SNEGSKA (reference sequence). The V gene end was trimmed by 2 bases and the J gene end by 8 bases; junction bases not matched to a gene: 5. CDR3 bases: TGCAGTGCTAGACGGACAGGACGGGAAAAACTGTTTTTT. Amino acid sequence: CSARRTGREKLFF.

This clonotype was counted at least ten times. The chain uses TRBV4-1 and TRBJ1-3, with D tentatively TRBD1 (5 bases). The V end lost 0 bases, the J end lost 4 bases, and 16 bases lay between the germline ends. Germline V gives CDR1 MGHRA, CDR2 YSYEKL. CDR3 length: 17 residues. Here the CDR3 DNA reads TGCGCCAGCAGCCAAGATCCTATGGCAGGGCCCGGAAACACCATATATTTT. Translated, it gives CASSQDPMAGPGNTIYF.

The CDR3 region is CAISERGSRGEQFF. The CDR3 nucleotides are TGTGCCATCAGTGAGCGCGGGAGTAGGGGTGAGCAGTTCTTC. The V and J genes are TRBV10-3 and TRBJ2-1; 7 nucleotides agree with TRBD2. With V trimmed by 2 bases and J by 9 bases, 7 bases remained unmatched. Germline V gene lookup returns CDR1 ENHRY and CDR2 SYGVKD. There are 14 residues in the CDR3.

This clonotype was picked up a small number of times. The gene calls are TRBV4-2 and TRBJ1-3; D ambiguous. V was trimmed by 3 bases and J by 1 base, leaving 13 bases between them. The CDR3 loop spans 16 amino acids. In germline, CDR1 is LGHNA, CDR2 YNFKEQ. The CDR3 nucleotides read TGTGCCAGCAGCCAGCCCGTAGGACCATCTGGAAACACCATATATTTT. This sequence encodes CASSQPVGPSGNTIYF.

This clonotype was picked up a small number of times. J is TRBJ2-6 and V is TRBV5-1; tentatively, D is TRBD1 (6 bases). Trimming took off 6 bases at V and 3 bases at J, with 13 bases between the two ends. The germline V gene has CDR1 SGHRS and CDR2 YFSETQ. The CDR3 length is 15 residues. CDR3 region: CASTTGSLGANVLTF. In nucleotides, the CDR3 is TGCGCCAGCACCACAGGGTCCCTTGGGGCCAACGTCCTGACTTTC.

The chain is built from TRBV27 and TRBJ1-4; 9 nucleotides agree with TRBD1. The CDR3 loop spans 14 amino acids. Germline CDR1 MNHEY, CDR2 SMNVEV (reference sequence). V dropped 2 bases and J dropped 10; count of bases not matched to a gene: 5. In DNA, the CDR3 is TGTGCCAGCAGTTTAGGACAGGGGCAGGGAAAACTGTTTTTT. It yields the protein CASSLGQGQGKLFF.

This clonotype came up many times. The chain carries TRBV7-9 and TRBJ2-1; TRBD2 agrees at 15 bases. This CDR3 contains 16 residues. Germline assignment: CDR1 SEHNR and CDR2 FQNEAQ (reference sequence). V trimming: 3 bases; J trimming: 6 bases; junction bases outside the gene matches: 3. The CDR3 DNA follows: TGTGCCAGCAGCTTTCCGGGACTAGCGGGAGGCAATGAGCAGTTCTTC. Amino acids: CASSFPGLAGGNEQFF.

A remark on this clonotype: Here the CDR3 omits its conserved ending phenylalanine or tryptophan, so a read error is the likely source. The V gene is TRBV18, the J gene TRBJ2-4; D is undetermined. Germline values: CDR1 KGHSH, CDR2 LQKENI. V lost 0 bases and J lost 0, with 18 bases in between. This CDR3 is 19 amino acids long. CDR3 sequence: CASSPPARLGDLAKNIQYL. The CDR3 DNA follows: TGTGCCAGCTCACCACCGGCCAGGTTGGGCGATCTAGCCAAAAACATTCAGTACTTA.

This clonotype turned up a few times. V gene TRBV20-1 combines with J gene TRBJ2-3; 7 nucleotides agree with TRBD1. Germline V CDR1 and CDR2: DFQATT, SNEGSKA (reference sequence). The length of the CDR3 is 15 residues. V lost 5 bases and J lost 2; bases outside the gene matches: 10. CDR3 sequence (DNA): TGCAGTGCTCATCCTCCGGGACAGCCCACAGATACGCAGTATTTT. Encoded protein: CSAHPPGQPTDTQYF.

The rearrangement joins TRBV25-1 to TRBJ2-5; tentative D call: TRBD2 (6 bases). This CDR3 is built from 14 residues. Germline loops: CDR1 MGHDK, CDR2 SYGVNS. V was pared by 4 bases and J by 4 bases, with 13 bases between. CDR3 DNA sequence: TGTGCCAGCAGTGGCCGCGGGGCCGGAGAGACCCAGTACTTC. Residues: CASSGRGAGETQYF.

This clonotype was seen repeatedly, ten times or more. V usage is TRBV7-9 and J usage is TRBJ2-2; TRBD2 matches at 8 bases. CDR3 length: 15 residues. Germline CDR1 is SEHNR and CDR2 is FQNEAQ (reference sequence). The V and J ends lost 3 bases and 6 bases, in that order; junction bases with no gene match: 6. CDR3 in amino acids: CASSLTGGPSGELFF. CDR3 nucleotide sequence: TGTGCCAGCAGCTTGACGGGGGGGCCCTCCGGGGAGCTGTTTTTT.

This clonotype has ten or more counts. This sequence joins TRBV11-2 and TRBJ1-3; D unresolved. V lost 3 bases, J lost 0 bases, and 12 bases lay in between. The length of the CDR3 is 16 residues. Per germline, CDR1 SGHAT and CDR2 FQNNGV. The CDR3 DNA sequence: TGTGCCAGCAGCTTGGGTGCCGCTAACTCTGGAAACACCATATATTTT. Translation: CASSLGAANSGNTIYF.

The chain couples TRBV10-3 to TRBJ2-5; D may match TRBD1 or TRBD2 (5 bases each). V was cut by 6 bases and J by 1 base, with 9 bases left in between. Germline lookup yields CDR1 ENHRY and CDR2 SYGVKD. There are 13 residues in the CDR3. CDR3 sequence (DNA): TGTGCCATCAGCTCCGGGGCCCAAGAGACCCAGTACTTC. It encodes CAISSGAQETQYF.

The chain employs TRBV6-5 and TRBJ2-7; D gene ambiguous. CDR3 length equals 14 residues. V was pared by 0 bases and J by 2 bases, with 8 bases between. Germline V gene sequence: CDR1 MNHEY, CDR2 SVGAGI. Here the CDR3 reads CASSYSGKAYEQYF. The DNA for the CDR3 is TGTGCCAGCAGTTACTCGGGGAAGGCCTACGAGCAGTACTTC.

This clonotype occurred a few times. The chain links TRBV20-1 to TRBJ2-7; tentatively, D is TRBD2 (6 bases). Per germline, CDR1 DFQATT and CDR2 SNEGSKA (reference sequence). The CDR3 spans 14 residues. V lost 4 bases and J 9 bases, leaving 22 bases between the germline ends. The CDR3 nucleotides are TGCAGTGCTACCCGACTAGATGTGGGTCTGTGGCAGTACTTC. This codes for CSATRLDVGLWQYF.